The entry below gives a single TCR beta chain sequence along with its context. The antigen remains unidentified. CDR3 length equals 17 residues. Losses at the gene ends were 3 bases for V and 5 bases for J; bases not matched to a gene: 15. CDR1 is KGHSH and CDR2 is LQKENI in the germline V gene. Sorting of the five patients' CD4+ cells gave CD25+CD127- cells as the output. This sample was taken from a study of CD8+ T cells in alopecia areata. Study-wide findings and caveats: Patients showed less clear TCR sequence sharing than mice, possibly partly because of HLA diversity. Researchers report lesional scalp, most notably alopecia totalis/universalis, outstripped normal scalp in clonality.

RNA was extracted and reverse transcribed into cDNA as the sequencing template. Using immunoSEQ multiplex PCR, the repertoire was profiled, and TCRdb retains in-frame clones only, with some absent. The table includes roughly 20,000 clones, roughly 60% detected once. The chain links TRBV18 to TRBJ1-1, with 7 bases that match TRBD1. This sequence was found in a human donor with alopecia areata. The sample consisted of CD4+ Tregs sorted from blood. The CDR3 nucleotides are TGTGCCAGCTCACCTCCCCGACAGGGACCGATAAGGACTGAAGCTTTCTTT. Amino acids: CASSPPRQGPIRTEAFF. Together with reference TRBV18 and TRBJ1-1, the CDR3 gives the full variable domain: NAGVMQNPRHLVRRRGQEARLRCSPMKGHSHVYWYRQLPEEGLKFMVYLQKENIIDESGMPKERFSAEFPKEGPSILRIQQVVRGDSAAYFCASSPPRQGPIRTEAFFGQGTRLTVV.